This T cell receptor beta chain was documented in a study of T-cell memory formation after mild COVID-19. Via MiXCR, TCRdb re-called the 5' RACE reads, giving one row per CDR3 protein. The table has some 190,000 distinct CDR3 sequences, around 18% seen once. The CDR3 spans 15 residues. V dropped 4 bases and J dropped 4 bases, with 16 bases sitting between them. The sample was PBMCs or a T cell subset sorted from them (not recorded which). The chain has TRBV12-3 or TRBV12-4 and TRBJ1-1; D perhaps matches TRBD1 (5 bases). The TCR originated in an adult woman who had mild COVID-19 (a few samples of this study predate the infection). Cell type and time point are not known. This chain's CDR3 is CASSSMGGRSTEAFF. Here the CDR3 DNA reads TGTGCCAGCAGTTCTATGGGGGGTAGGAGCACTGAAGCTTTCTTT.